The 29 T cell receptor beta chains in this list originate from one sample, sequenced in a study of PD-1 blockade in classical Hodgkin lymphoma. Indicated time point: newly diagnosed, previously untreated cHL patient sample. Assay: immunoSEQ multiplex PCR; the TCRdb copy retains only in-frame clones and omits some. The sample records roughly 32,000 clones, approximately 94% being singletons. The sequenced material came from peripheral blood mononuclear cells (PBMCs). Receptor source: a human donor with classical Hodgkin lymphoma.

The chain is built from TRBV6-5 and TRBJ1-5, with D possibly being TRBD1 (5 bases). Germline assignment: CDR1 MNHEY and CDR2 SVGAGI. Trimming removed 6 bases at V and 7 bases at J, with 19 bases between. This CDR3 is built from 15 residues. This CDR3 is CASSPKGQGGQPQHF. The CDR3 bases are TGTGCCAGCAGCCCTAAGGGCCAGGGAGGACAGCCCCAGCATTTT.

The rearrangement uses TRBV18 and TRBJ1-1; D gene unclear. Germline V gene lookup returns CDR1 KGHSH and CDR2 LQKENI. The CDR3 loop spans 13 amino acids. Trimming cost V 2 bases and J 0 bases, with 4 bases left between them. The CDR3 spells CASSPGLNTEAFF. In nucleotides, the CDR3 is TGTGCCAGCTCACCAGGGCTGAACACTGAAGCTTTCTTT.

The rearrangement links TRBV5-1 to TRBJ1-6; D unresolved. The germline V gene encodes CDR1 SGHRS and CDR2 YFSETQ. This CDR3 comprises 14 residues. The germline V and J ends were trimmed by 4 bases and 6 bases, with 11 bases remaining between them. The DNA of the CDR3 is TGCGCCAGCAGCCTATTGACACTTAATTCACCCCTCCACTTT. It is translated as CASSLLTLNSPLHF.

The CDR3 loop reads CASRGLAEPYEQYF. The CDR3 region has the DNA TGTGCCAGCAGAGGACTAGCGGAACCCTACGAGCAGTACTTC. V gene TRBV5-6 combines with J gene TRBJ2-7; TRBD2 aligns across 10 bases. This CDR3 is built from 14 residues. CDR1 is SGHDT and CDR2 is YYEEEE in the germline V gene. J gave up 2 bases and V 5 bases, and 4 bases lay outside the gene matches. The complete variable domain, with remaining parts taken from reference TRBV5-6 and TRBJ2-7, reads DAGVTQSPTHLIKTRGQQVTLRCSPKSGHDTVSWYQQALGQGPQFIFQYYEEEERQRGNFPDRFSGHQFPNYSSELNVNALLLGDSALYLCASRGLAEPYEQYFGPGTRLTVT.

CDR3 loop: CASSWGVTEAFF. The CDR3 DNA sequence: TGCGCCAGCTCCTGGGGAGTTACTGAAGCTTTCTTT. This chain joins TRBV10-2 and TRBJ1-1, with D unclear. The CDR3 loop spans 12 amino acids. V was trimmed by 8 bases and J by 5 bases, leaving 12 bases between them. Per germline, CDR1 WSHSY and CDR2 SAAADI.

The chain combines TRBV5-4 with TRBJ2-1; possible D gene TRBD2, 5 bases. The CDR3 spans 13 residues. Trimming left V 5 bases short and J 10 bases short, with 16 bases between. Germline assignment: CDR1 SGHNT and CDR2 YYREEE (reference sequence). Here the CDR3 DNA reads TGTGCCAGCAGTTCCCCCGGAGGAGCCGAGCAGTTCTTC. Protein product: CASSSPGGAEQFF.

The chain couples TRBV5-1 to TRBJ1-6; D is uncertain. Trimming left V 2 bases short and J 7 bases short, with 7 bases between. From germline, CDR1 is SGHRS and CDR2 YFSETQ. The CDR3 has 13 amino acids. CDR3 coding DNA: TGCGCCAGCAGCTTACAGCCGAATTCACCCCTCCACTTT. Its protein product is CASSLQPNSPLHF.

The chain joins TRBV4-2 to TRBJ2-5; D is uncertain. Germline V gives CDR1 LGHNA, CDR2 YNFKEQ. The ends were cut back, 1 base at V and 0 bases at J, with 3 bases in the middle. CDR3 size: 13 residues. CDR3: CASSQGHQETQYF. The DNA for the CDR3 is TGTGCCAGCAGCCAAGGCCACCAAGAGACCCAGTACTTC.

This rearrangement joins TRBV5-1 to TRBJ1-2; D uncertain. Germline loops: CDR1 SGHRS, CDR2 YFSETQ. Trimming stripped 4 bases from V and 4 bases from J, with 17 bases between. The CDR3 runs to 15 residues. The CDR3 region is CASSPDGVVGYGYTF. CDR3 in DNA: TGCGCCAGCAGCCCGGACGGGGTTGTCGGCTATGGCTACACCTTC.

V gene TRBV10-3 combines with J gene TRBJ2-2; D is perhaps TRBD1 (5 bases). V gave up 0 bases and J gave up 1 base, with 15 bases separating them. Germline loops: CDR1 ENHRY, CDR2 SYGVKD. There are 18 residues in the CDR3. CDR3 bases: TGTGCCATCAGTGAGTCGTCCCATGGGGCAAGGAACACCGGGGAGCTGTTTTTT. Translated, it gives CAISESSHGARNTGELFF.

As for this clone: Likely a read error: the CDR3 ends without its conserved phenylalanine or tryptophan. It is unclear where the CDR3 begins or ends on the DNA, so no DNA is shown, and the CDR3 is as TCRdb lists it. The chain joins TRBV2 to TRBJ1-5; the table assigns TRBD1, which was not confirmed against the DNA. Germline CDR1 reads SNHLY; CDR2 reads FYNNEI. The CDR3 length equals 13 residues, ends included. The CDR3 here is CASSEISQGAMGG.

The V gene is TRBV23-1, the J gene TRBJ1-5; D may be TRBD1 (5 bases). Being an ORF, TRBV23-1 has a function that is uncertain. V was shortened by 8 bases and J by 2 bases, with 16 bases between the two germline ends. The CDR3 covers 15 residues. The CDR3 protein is CASPRGEVGNQPQHF. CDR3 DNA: TGCGCCAGCCCTCGGGGGGAGGTGGGCAATCAGCCCCAGCATTTT.

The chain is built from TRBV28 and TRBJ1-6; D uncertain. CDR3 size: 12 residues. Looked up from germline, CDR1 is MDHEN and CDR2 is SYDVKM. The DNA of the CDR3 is TGTGCAGCCAAAGGTTCTTCTTCACCCCTCCACTTT. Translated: CAAKGSSSPLHF.

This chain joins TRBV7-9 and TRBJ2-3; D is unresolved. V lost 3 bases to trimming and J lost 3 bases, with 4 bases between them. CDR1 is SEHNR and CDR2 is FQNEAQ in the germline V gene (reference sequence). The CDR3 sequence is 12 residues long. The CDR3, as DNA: TGTGCCAGCAGCTTGCAGACAGATACGCAGTATTTT. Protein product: CASSLQTDTQYF.

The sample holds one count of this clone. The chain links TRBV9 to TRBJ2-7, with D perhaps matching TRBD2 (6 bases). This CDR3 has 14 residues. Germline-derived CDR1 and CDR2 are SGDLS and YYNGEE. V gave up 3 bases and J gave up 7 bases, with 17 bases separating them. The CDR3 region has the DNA TGTGCCAGCAGCGCCCTAGGATGGGGGGAAGAGCAGTACTTC. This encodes CASSALGWGEEQYF.

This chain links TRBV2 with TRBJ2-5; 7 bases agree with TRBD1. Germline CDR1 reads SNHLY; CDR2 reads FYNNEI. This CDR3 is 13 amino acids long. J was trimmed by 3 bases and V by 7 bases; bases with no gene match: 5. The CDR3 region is CASNRDREETQYF. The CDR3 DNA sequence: TGTGCCAGCAACCGGGACAGAGAAGAGACCCAGTACTTC.

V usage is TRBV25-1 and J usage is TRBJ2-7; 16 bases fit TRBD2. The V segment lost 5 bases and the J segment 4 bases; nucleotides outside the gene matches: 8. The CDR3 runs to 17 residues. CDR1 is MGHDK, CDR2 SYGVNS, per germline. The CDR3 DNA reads TGTGCCAGCAGTCCGCTTGGGGGACTAGCGGGAGGGTACGAGCAGTACTTC. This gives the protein CASSPLGGLAGGYEQYF.

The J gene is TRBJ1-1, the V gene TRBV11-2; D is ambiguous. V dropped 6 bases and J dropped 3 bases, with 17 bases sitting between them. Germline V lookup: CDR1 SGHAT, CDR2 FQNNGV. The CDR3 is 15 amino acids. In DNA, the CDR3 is TGTGCCAGCAGATTGGCTCGGAGCTTATACACTGAAGCTTTCTTT. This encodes CASRLARSLYTEAFF.

This CDR3 is CASSLNGGSQETQYF. CDR3 in DNA: TGTGCCAGCTCTCTTAACGGGGGCTCGCAAGAGACCCAGTACTTC. This chain joins TRBV18 and TRBJ2-5; tentatively, D is TRBD1 or TRBD2 (6 bases each). V dropped 6 bases and J dropped 2 bases, with 16 bases sitting between them. The CDR3 covers 15 residues. Germline CDR1 is KGHSH and CDR2 is LQKENI.

In nucleotides, the CDR3 is TGTGCCAGCAGCGGCAGCTCCTACGAGCAGTACTTC. It is translated as CASSGSSYEQYF. The chain employs TRBV6-5 and TRBJ2-7; D gene uncertain. V was cut by 6 bases and J by 0 bases, with 6 bases left in between. The CDR3 totals 12 residues. Looked up from germline, CDR1 is MNHEY and CDR2 is SVGAGI.

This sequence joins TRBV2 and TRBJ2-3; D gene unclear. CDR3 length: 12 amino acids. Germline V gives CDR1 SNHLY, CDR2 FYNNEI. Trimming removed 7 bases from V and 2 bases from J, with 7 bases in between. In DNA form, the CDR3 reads TGTGCCAGCAAGCGTTACACAGATACGCAGTATTTT. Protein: CASKRYTDTQYF.

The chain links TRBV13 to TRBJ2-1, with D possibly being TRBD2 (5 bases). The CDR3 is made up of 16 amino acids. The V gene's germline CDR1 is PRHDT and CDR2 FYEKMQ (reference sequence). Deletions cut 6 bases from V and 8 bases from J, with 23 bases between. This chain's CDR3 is CASSTSQWGVGYEQFF. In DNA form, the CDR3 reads TGTGCCAGCAGTACCTCTCAGTGGGGAGTAGGGTATGAGCAGTTCTTC.

The CDR3, as DNA: TGTGCCAGCAGCTTAGTTCCTGGTCGGGGCTACACCTTC. Its translation is CASSLVPGRGYTF. The chain has TRBV7-2 and TRBJ1-2; D unresolved. The V and J ends lost 1 base and 8 bases respectively, with 11 bases between them. The CDR3 spans 13 residues. Germline assignment: CDR1 SGHTA and CDR2 FQGNSA.

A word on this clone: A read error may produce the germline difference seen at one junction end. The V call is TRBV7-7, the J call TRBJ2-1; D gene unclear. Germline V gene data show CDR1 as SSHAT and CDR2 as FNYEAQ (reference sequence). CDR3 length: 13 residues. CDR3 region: CASSFSQNAEQFF. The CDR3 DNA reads TGTGCTAGCAGCTTTTCTCAAAACGCGGAGCAGTTCTTC.

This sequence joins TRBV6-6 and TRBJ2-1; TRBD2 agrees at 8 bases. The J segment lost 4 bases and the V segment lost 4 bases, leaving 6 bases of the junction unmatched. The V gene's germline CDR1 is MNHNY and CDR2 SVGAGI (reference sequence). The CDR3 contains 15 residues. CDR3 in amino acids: CASSSIAGLYNEQFF. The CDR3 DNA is TGTGCCAGCAGTTCCATAGCGGGGCTTTACAATGAGCAGTTCTTC.

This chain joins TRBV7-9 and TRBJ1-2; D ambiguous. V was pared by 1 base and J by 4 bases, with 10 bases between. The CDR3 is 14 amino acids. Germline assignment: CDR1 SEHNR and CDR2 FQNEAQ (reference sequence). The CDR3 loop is CASSLEWTVYGYTF. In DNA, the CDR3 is TGTGCCAGCAGCTTAGAATGGACGGTCTATGGCTACACCTTC.

CDR3 protein: CANSNVNTGELFF. In DNA, the CDR3 is TGTGCCAACAGCAATGTGAACACCGGGGAGCTGTTTTTT. The chain uses TRBV21-1 and TRBJ2-2. TRBV21-1 is a listed pseudogene. The CDR3 contains 13 residues.

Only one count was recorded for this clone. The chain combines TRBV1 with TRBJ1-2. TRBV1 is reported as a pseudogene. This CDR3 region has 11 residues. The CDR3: CTSGGVSGYTF. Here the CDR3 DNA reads TGCACCAGCGGAGGGGTTAGTGGCTACACCTTC.

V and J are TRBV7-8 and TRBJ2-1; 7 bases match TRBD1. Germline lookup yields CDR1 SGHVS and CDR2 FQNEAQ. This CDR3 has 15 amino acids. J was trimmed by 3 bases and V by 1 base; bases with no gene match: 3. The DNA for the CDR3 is TGTGCCAGCAGCTTAGGACAGGGAATCTACAATGAGCAGTTCTTC. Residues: CASSLGQGIYNEQFF.